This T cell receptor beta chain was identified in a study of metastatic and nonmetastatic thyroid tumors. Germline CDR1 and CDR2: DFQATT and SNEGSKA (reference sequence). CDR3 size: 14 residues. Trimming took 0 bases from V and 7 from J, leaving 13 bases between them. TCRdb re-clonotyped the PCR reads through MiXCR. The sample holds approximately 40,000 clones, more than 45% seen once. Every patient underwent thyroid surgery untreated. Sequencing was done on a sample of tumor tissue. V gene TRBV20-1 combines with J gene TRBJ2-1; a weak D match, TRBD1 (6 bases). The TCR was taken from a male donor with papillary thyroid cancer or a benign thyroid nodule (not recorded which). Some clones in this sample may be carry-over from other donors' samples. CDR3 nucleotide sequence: TGCAGTGCTAGAGATTGGCAGGGGACGAATGAGCAGTTCTTC. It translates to CSARDWQGTNEQFF.